Presented here are 6 T cell receptor beta chains from one specimen sequenced in a study of blood T cell repertoires in COVID-19. Sequencing used immunoSEQ multiplex PCR; TCRdb keeps in-frame clones, though not all of them. The sample consists of tens of thousands of clones, 79% of them appearing once. Sequenced material: peripheral blood. These receptors all come from a human donor in a cohort sampled during active COVID-19.

The chain joins TRBV6-2 or TRBV6-3 to TRBJ2-1; 7 bases agree with TRBD2. The CDR3 has 18 amino acids. From germline, CDR1 is MNHEY and CDR2 SVGEGT. Germline trimming cut 1 base from V and 12 bases from J; bases unmatched to any gene: 21. The CDR3, as DNA: TGTGCCAGCAGTTACTTTATTCGGGCTAGCGGCGGGGTGAGATGGCAGTTCTTC. This encodes CASSYFIRASGGVRWQFF.

The chain recombines TRBV19 with TRBJ2-3; perhaps TRBD1 as D (6 bases). Germline V CDR1 and CDR2: LNHDA, SQIVND (reference sequence). The V and J ends lost 7 bases and 0 bases respectively, with 17 bases between them. The CDR3 runs 16 residues. The CDR3 protein is CASNEPRGRSTDTQYF. The CDR3 DNA reads as TGTGCCAGTAACGAACCCAGGGGTCGTAGCACAGATACGCAGTATTTT.

J is TRBJ1-2 and V is TRBV7-9; D may be TRBD1 (5 bases). The CDR3 is 16 residues long. Between the trimmed V and J ends, which lost 5 bases and 3 bases, there was a span of 19 bases. The germline gives CDR1 SEHNR, CDR2 FQNEAQ (reference sequence). The CDR3 is CASSRYGGEVDYGYTF. The CDR3 DNA sequence: TGTGCCAGCAGCCGATATGGAGGGGAGGTCGACTATGGCTACACCTTC.

In DNA, the CDR3 is TGTGCCGGACATAGCGGGAGGGTCACAGATACGCAGTATTTT. This translates into CAGHSGRVTDTQYF. V is TRBV30 and J is TRBJ2-3, with TRBD2 matching 11 bases. The CDR3 runs to 14 residues. The junction had 6 bases not matched to a gene; V was cut back by 8 bases and J by 2 bases. The germline gives CDR1 GTSNPN, CDR2 SVGIG (reference sequence).

This clone was detected once. V is TRBV3-1 (or the pseudogene TRBV3-2) and J is TRBJ2-5; D is perhaps TRBD1 (5 bases). The germline V gene has CDR1 LGHDT and CDR2 YNNKEL (reference sequence). This CDR3 is 10 amino acids long. CDR3 amino acids: CAGREETQYF. The CDR3 DNA follows: TGTGCAGGCAGGGAAGAGACCCAGTACTTC.

The chain uses TRBV19 and TRBJ2-1; D unclear. V dropped 0 bases and J dropped 15 bases, with 9 bases sitting between them. Germline CDR1 reads LNHDA; CDR2 reads SQIVND (reference sequence). This CDR3 spans 11 amino acids. CDR3 sequence (DNA): TGTGCCAGTAGTATAGATGAGAAGCGGTTCTTC. This sequence encodes CASSIDEKRFF.